This TCR beta chain was profiled in a study of neurological immune-mediated disorders. Healthy controls comprised blood bank volunteers in Maryland, USA. 2 million unsorted PBMCs were stored in RNAlater at -80 °C before RNA extraction. This clonotype was observed at least ten times. Its antigen is still unknown. There are 15 residues in the CDR3. V gave up 5 bases and J gave up 1 base, with 13 bases separating them. Germline assignment: CDR1 SGHNT and CDR2 YYREEE (reference sequence). Overall study findings and caveats: HTLV-1-associated myelopathy had the most TCR clonal expansion, and multiple sclerosis had the least, less than healthy controls.

Synthesis of cDNA was carried out by template-switch 5'RACE. The reaction used 10-nucleotide random UMIs. Via MiXCR, TCRdb re-called the 5' RACE reads, giving one row per CDR3 protein. Seen here are 25,000 to 35,000 distinct CDR3 sequences, around 20% observed once, and the top ten hold roughly 17%. Source material: PBMCs. The rearrangement uses TRBV5-4 and TRBJ2-4, with D hard to call. The clonotype originates from a woman aged 55 to 70 in good health. CDR3 sequence: CASRSWYEAKNIQYF. The CDR3 coding sequence is TGTGCCAGCAGGAGTTGGTATGAGGCCAAAAACATTCAGTACTTC.